Below, 29 T cell receptor beta chains from the same sample are listed, as sequenced in a study of shared clonotypes between healthy human individuals. The protocol was immunoSEQ multiplex PCR, while the TCRdb copy is restricted to in-frame clones and leaves out a portion. In the table there are approximately 330,000 clones, 73% of which are singletons. The sample was memory CD4+ T cells sorted from blood. Regarding subset: CD45RA-negative fraction. All receptors derive from a man aged 25 to 40 in good health.

The V call is TRBV7-8, the J call TRBJ2-1, with 9 bases fitting TRBD1. Trimming cost V 5 bases and J 7 bases; bases outside gene matches: 9. Germline V gene sequence: CDR1 SGHVS, CDR2 FQNEAQ. This CDR3 comprises 15 residues. CDR3 coding DNA: TGTGCCAGCAGCGATCCGGGACAGGGAAAGAATGAGCAGTTCTTC. Protein sequence: CASSDPGQGKNEQFF.

The rearrangement uses TRBV4-2 and TRBJ1-5, with 8 bases aligning to TRBD1. Germline CDR1 is LGHNA and CDR2 is YNFKEQ. V lost 6 bases, J lost 2 bases, and 6 bases stayed unmatched. This CDR3 spans 15 amino acids. The DNA of the CDR3 is TGTGCCAGCAGTCACGGACAGGGAGGCAATCAGCCCCAGCATTTT. Protein product: CASSHGQGGNQPQHF.

The chain recombines TRBV18 with TRBJ2-7, with TRBD1 identical over 11 bases. The V gene's germline CDR1 is KGHSH and CDR2 LQKENI. CDR3 length: 14 residues. V gave up 3 bases and J gave up 7 bases; unmatched junction bases: 5. CDR3 residues: CASSPGQGAGEQYF. DNA of the CDR3: TGTGCCAGCTCACCTGGACAGGGGGCGGGTGAGCAGTACTTC.

The J gene is TRBJ1-2, the V gene TRBV25-1; D not resolved. This CDR3 spans 13 amino acids. V was trimmed by 1 base and J by 8 bases, leaving 11 bases between them. Germline CDR1 reads MGHDK; CDR2 reads SYGVNS. This chain's CDR3 is CASSESRHWGYTF. As DNA, the CDR3 is TGTGCCAGCAGTGAATCAAGACACTGGGGCTACACCTTC.

The V gene is TRBV11-2, the J gene TRBJ2-3; D is uncertain. The germline gives CDR1 SGHAT, CDR2 FQNNGV. The CDR3 totals 13 residues. The V end was cut by 1 base, the J end by 4 bases, with 6 bases between. This CDR3 reads CASSLAFADTQYF. The CDR3, as DNA: TGTGCCAGCAGCTTAGCTTTCGCAGATACGCAGTATTTT.

The chain carries TRBV21-1 and TRBJ1-5. TRBV21-1 constitutes a pseudogene. CDR3 length equals 17 residues. The DNA for the CDR3 is TGTGCCAGCAGCACCAAGCTCAGAGCCGAGGGCAATCAGCCCCAGCATTTT. Translated, it gives CASSTKLRAEGNQPQHF.

This sequence joins TRBV7-9 and TRBJ2-3; D is uncertain. Trimming took 5 bases from V and 6 from J, leaving 9 bases between them. The CDR3 covers 12 residues. CDR1 SEHNR and CDR2 FQNEAQ come from the germline V gene (reference sequence). The CDR3 DNA reads TGTGCCAGCAGCCCAGACGGGGATACGCAGTATTTT. This translates into CASSPDGDTQYF.

The rearrangement links TRBV9 to TRBJ1-3; 7 bases are a match to TRBD1. CDR1 is SGDLS and CDR2 is YYNGEE in the germline V gene. V lost 0 bases and J lost 0; bases outside the gene matches: 3. The CDR3 is 16 amino acids. The CDR3 reads CASSVAGQDSGNTIYF. DNA of the CDR3: TGTGCCAGCAGCGTAGCTGGACAGGACTCTGGAAACACCATATATTTT.

V and J are TRBV5-4 and TRBJ1-1; D not certain. The CDR3 is 14 residues long. V lost 0 bases to trimming and J lost 7 bases, with 13 bases between them. Germline assignment: CDR1 SGHNT and CDR2 YYREEE (reference sequence). CDR3 in amino acids: CASSLEVVDNEAFF. The CDR3 DNA follows: TGTGCCAGCAGCTTGGAGGTGGTTGACAATGAAGCTTTCTTT.

The chain employs TRBV15 and TRBJ2-3, with TRBD2 matching over 11 bases. Germline CDR1 reads LNHNV; CDR2 reads YYDKDF (reference sequence). V was clipped by 2 bases and J by 4 bases; unmatched bases: 2. CDR3 size: 15 residues. The CDR3 here is CATSRIAGGADTQYF. DNA for the CDR3: TGTGCCACCAGCAGAATAGCGGGAGGGGCAGATACGCAGTATTTT.

The chain links TRBV6-4 to TRBJ2-3, with a weak D call TRBD1 (6 bases). The V gene lost 8 bases and the J gene lost 3 bases, with 15 bases spanning the gap. The CDR3 loop spans 14 amino acids. Germline loops: CDR1 MRHNA, CDR2 SNTAGT. Here the CDR3 DNA reads TGTGCCAGCGGAAGATCGGGACAAACAGATACGCAGTATTTT. Translated, it gives CASGRSGQTDTQYF.

The chain employs TRBV7-2 and TRBJ1-1; 8 bases are a match to TRBD1. CDR3 size: 12 residues. Looked up from germline, CDR1 is SGHTA and CDR2 is FQGNSA. Trimming took 6 bases from V and 11 from J; bases not matched to a gene: 8. DNA of the CDR3: TGTGCCAGCAGTTCCCGGACAGGGAACGCTTTCTTT. Translating gives CASSSRTGNAFF.

The rearrangement links TRBV7-2 to TRBJ1-4; maybe TRBD1 (5 bases). Germline values: CDR1 SGHTA, CDR2 FQGNSA. CDR3 length: 17 amino acids. Trimming cost V 6 bases and J 0 bases, with 17 bases left between them. CDR3 amino acids: CASRSGAGVSTNEKLFF. Written as DNA, the CDR3 is TGTGCCAGCAGATCCGGGGCGGGGGTATCAACTAATGAAAAACTGTTTTTT.

This chain joins TRBV11-2 and TRBJ2-7; D possibly corresponds to TRBD1 (5 bases). This CDR3 region has 18 residues. Germline-derived CDR1 and CDR2 are SGHAT and FQNNGV. The V end lost 5 bases, the J end lost 1 base, and 24 bases lay between the germline ends. The CDR3 sequence: CASSLTRGRATYSYEQYF. In nucleotides, the CDR3 is TGTGCCAGCAGCCTCACCCGAGGCAGGGCAACTTATTCCTACGAGCAGTACTTC.

The CDR3 DNA reads TGTGCCAGCAGTGGACAGGGGCAGGGTGAGCAGTTCTTC. Encoded protein: CASSGQGQGEQFF. The chain is built from TRBV2 and TRBJ2-1, with 8 bases lining up with TRBD1. CDR3 length: 13 residues. V lost 4 bases and J lost 9; bases outside the gene matches: 5. CDR1 and CDR2 (germline): SNHLY, FYNNEI.

This clone was counted a few times. The chain employs TRBV5-1 and TRBJ2-6; TRBD2 agrees at 10 bases. The junction had 6 bases not matched to a gene; V was cut back by 0 bases and J by 0 bases. The CDR3 sequence is 19 residues long. From germline, CDR1 is SGHRS and CDR2 YFSETQ. The CDR3 bases are TGCGCCAGCAGCTTGGTAGGTAGCGGGAGGATCTCTGGGGCCAACGTCCTGACTTTC. Protein: CASSLVGSGRISGANVLTF.

This chain connects TRBV19 to TRBJ2-2; D is unclear. Germline loops: CDR1 LNHDA, CDR2 SQIVND (reference sequence). The CDR3 runs to 13 residues. V lost 3 bases and J 7 bases, leaving 9 bases between the germline ends. The CDR3 nucleotides are TGTGCCAGTAGTATTTTAGGTCACGGGGAGCTGTTTTTT. Amino acid sequence: CASSILGHGELFF.

The sample holds a few counts of this clone. CDR3 in DNA: TGTGCCAGCGGGGGGCGGCGTGTCGGCTACGAGCAGTACTTC. As protein: CASGGRRVGYEQYF. The rearrangement uses TRBV2 and TRBJ2-7; possibly TRBD1 or TRBD2 for D (6 bases each). V lost 8 bases and J lost 3, with 17 bases in between. The CDR3 sequence is 14 residues long. Germline CDR1 and CDR2: SNHLY and FYNNEI.

This rearrangement joins TRBV6-5 to TRBJ2-2; 7 bases are a match to TRBD2. This CDR3 spans 15 amino acids. From germline, CDR1 is MNHEY and CDR2 SVGAGI. The V segment lost 7 bases and the J segment 5 bases; nucleotides outside the gene matches: 10. The CDR3 region has the DNA TGTGCCAGCAAAGGAGCGGGACGGCAAACCGGGGAGCTGTTTTTT. Protein product: CASKGAGRQTGELFF.

V usage is TRBV6-1 and J usage is TRBJ1-5; D not certain. The CDR3 consists of 13 residues. V was clipped by 6 bases and J by 5 bases, with 11 bases between them. Looked up from germline, CDR1 is MNHNS and CDR2 is SASEGT. The CDR3 spells CASSPIRHQPQHF. The CDR3 coding sequence is TGTGCCAGCAGCCCCATTAGACATCAGCCCCAGCATTTT.

This clone was recorded once. This sequence joins TRBV4-2 and TRBJ2-1; D remains unclear. Germline CDR1 reads LGHNA; CDR2 reads YNFKEQ. CDR3 length: 15 residues. Trimming shortened V by 6 bases and J by 1 base, and 13 bases separated the two germline ends. The chain's CDR3 is CASSLDAYSYNEQFF. The CDR3 coding sequence is TGTGCCAGCAGTCTCGATGCTTATTCCTACAATGAGCAGTTCTTC.

The V gene is TRBV9, the J gene TRBJ2-2, with D possibly TRBD2 on 5 matching bases. Germline V gene lookup returns CDR1 SGDLS and CDR2 YYNGEE. The length of the CDR3 is 14 residues. V gave up 1 base and J gave up 1 base, with 5 bases separating them. CDR3 loop: CASSVSGNTGELFF. Written as DNA, the CDR3 is TGTGCCAGCAGCGTAAGCGGGAACACCGGGGAGCTGTTTTTT.

This clone came up once. The V call is TRBV7-9, the J call TRBJ2-1; TRBD2 agrees at 7 bases. This CDR3 is built from 15 residues. Losses at the gene ends were 1 base for V and 1 base for J; bases not matched to a gene: 1. Germline values: CDR1 SEHNR, CDR2 FQNEAQ (reference sequence). The CDR3 sequence: CASSLGDYSYNEQFF. The CDR3 nucleotides read TGTGCCAGCAGCTTAGGGGACTATTCCTACAATGAGCAGTTCTTC.

V gene TRBV11-2 combines with J gene TRBJ2-2, with 8 bases lining up with TRBD2. CDR3 length: 14 residues. CDR1 is SGHAT, CDR2 FQNNGV, per germline. The J segment lost 4 bases and the V segment lost 11 bases, leaving 9 bases of the junction unmatched. The CDR3 region is CAAGGREVTGELFF. The CDR3 nucleotides are TGTGCCGCGGGGGGCCGGGAAGTCACCGGGGAGCTGTTTTTT.

The rearrangement joins TRBV12-5 to TRBJ2-5; D is undetermined. The germline V gene encodes CDR1 LGHNT and CDR2 FRNRAP. This CDR3 contains 13 residues. Trimming took off 3 bases at V and 4 bases at J, with 9 bases between the two ends. DNA of the CDR3: TGTGCTAGTGGTTTATGGGAATCAGAGACCCAGTACTTC. It translates to CASGLWESETQYF.

The rearrangement uses TRBV7-9 and TRBJ1-5; 7 bases align to TRBD1. The germline V gene encodes CDR1 SEHNR and CDR2 FQNEAQ (reference sequence). This CDR3 comprises 13 residues. V was clipped by 5 bases and J by 10 bases; unmatched bases: 8. The CDR3 loop reads CASSKGQTYPQHF. CDR3 nucleotide sequence: TGTGCCAGCAGCAAGGGACAGACATATCCCCAGCATTTT.

The chain has TRBV5-6 and TRBJ2-1, with 7 bases matching TRBD1. CDR1 is SGHDT and CDR2 is YYEEEE in the germline V gene. This CDR3 region has 15 residues. The trim removed 3 bases at V and 3 bases at J, leaving 6 bases unmatched. The CDR3 protein is CASSSRDSLYNEQFF. The CDR3 nucleotides are TGTGCCAGCAGCTCCCGGGACAGTCTCTACAATGAGCAGTTCTTC.

In this sample, this clone turned up once. The chain has TRBV5-4 and TRBJ1-2, with D unresolved. Germline CDR1 SGHNT, CDR2 YYREEE (reference sequence). Trimming removed 5 bases at V and 5 bases at J, with 10 bases between. CDR3 size: 12 residues. CDR3 coding DNA: TGTGCCAGCAGTGGGAACATGTATGGCTACACCTTC. Encoded protein: CASSGNMYGYTF.

The chain is built from TRBV5-1 and TRBJ2-3; the D gene is possibly TRBD1 (5 bases). Trimming left V 0 bases short and J 5 bases short, with 16 bases between. Germline CDR1 reads SGHRS; CDR2 reads YFSETQ. The CDR3 is made up of 16 amino acids. The CDR3 nucleotides read TGCGCCAGCAGCTTGGCCGGCAGGGTGGGGCGAGATACGCAGTATTTT. This gives the protein CASSLAGRVGRDTQYF.